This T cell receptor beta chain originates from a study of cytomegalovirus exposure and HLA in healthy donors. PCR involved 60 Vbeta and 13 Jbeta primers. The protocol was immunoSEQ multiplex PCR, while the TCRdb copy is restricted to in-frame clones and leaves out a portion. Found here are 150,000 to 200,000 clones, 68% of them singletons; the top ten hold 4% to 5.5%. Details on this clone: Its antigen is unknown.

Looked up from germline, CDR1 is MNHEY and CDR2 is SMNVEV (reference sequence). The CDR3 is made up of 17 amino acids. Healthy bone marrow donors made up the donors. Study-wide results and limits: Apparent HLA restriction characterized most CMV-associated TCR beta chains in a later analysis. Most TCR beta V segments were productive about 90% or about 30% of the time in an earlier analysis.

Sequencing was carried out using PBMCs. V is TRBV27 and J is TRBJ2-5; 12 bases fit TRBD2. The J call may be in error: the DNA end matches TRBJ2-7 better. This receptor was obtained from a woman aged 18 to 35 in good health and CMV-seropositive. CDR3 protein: CASSQTSGSQMLYEQYF. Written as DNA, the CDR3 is TGTGCCAGCAGTCAGACTAGCGGGAGTCAGATGTTGTACGAGCAGTACTTC.